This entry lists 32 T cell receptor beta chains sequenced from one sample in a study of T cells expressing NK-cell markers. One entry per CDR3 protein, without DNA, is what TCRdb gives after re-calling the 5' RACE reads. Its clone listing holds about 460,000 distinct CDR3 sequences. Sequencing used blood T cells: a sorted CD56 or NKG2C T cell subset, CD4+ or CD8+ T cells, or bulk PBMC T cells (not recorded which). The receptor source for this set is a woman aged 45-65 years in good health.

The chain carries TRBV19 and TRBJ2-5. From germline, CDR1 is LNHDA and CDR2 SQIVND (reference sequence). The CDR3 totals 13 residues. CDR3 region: CASNGRRQETQYF.

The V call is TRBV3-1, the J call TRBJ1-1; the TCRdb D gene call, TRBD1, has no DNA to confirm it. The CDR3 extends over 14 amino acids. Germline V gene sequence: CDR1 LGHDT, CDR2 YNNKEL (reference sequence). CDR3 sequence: CASSQLGLITEAFF.

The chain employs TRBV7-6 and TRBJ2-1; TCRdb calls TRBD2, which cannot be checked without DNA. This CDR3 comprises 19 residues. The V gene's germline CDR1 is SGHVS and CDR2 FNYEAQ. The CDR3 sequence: CASSLVPGLAGVPYNEQFF.

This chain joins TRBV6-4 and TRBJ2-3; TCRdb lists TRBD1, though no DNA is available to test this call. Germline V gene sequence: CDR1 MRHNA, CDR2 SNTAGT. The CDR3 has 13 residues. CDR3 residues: CASSRDGADTQYF.

This CDR3 is CASSSPGRAGRANVLTF. J is TRBJ2-6 and V is TRBV4-2; TCRdb's D call of TRBD1 is untestable without DNA. This CDR3 comprises 17 residues. Germline-derived CDR1 and CDR2 are LGHNA and YNFKEQ.

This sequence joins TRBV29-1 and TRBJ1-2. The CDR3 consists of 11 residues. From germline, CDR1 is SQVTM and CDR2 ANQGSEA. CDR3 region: CSVEDRTTYTF.

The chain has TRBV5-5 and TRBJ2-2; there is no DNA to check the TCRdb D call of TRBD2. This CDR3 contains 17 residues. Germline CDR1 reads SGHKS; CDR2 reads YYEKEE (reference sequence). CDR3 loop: CASSLGPGLAATGELFF.

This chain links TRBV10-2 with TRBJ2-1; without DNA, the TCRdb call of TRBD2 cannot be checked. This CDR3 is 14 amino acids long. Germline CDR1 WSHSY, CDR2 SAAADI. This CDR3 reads CASRTSGRAFEQFF.

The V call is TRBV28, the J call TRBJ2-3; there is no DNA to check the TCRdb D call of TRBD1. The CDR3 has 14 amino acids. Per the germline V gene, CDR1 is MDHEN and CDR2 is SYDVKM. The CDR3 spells CASSLYSPGDTQYF.

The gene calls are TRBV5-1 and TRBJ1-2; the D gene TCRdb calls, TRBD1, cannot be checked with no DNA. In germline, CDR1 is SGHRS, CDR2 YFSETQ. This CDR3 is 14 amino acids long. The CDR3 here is CASSEWTTNYGYTF.

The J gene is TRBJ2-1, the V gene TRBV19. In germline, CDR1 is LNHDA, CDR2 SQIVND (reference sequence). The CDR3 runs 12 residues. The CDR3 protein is CASSTLWSEQFF. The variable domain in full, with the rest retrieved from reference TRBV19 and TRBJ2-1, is DGGITQSPKYLFRKEGQNVTLSCEQNLNHDAMYWYRQDPGQGLRLIYYSQIVNDFQKGDIAEGYSVSREKKESFPLTVTSAQKNPTAFYLCASSTLWSEQFFGPGTRLTVL.

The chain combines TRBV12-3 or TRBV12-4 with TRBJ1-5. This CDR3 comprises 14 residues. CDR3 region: CASSSASSNQPQHF.

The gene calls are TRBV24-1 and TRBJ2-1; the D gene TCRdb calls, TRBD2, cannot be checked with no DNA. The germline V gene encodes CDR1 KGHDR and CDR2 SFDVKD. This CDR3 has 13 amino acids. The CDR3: CATSDPGPGGQFF.

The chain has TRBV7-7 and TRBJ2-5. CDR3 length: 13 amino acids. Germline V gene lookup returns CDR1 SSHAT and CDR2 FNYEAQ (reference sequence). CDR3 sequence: CASSPEWGETQYF. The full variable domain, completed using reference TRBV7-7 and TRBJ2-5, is GAGVSQSPRYKVTKRGQDVTLRCDPISSHATLYWYQQALGQGPEFLTYFNYEAQPDKSGLPSDRFSAERPEGSISTLTIQRTEQRDSAMYRCASSPEWGETQYFGPGTRLLVL.

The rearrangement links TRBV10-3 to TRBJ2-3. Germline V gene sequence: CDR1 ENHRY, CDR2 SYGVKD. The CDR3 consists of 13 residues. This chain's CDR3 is CAISAEPTDTQYF.

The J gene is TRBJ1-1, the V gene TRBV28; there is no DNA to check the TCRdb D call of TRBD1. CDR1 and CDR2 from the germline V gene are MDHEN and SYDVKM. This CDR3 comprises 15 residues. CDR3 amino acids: CASSTLRGLDTEAFF.

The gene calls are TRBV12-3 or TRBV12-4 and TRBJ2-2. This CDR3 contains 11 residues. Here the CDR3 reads CASTTNRELFF.

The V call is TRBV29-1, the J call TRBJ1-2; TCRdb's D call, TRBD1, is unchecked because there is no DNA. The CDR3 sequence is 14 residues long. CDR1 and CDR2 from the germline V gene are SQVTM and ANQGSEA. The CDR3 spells CSVAEGQGTLGYTF.

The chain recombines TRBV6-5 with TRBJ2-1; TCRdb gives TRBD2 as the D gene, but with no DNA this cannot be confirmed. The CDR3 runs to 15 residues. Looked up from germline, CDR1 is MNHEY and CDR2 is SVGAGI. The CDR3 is CASSYRTSGRNEQFF.

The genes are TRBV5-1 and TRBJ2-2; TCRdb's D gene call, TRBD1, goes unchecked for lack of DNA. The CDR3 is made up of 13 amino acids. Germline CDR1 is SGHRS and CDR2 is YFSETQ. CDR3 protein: CASGGAGTGELFF. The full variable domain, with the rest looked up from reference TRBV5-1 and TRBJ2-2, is KAGVTQTPRYLIKTRGQQVTLSCSPISGHRSVSWYQQTPGQGLQFLFEYFSETQRNKGNFPGRFSGRQFSNSRSEMNVSTLELGDSALYLCASGGAGTGELFFGEGSRLTVL.

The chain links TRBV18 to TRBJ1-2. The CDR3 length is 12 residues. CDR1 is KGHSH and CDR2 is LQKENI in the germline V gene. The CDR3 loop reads CASSVLNYGYTF.

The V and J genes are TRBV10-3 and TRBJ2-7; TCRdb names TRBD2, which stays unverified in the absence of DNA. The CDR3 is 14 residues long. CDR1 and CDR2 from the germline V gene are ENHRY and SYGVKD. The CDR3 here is CAIRKREGNYEQYF.

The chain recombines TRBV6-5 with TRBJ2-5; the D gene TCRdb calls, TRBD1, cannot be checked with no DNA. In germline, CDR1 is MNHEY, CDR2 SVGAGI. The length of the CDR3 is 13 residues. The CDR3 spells CASSSTRTGGAYF.

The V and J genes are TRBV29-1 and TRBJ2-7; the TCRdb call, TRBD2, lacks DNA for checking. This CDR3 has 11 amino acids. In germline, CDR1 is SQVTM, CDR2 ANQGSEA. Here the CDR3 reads CSASGGGEQYF.

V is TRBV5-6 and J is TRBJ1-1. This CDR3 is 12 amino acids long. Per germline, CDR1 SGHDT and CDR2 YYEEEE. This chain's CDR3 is CASSGEGAEAFF. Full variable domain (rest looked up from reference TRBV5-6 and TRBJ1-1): DAGVTQSPTHLIKTRGQQVTLRCSPKSGHDTVSWYQQALGQGPQFIFQYYEEEERQRGNFPDRFSGHQFPNYSSELNVNALLLGDSALYLCASSGEGAEAFFGQGTRLTVV.

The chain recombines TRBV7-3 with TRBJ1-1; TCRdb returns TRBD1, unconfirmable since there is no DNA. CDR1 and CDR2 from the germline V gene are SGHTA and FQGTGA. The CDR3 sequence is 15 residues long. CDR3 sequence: CASSSSTARNTEAFF.

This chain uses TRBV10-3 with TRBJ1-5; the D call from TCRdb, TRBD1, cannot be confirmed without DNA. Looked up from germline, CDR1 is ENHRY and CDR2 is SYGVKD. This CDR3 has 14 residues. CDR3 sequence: CAISASGINQPQHF.

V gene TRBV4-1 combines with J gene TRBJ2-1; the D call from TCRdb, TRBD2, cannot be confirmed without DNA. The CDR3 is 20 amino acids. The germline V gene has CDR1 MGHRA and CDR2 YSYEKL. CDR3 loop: CASSQGSLAGGRPSYNEQFF.

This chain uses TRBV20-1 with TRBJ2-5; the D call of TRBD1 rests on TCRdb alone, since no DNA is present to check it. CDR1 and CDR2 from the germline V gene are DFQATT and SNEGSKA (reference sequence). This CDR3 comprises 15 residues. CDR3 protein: CSARGAGTPKETQYF.

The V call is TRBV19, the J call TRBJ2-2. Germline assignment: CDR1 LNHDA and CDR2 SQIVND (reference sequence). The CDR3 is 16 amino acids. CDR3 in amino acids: CARRLNGNSNTGELFF.

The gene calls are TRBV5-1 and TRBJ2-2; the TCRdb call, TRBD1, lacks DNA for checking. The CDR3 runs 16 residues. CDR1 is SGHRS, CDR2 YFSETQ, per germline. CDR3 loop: CASSLAGQGATGELFF.

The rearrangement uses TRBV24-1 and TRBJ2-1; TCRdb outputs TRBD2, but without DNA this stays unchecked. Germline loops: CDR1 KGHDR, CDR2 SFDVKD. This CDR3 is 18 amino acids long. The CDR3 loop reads CATSDSGLAGPGSNEQFF.